This TCR beta chain was identified in a study of regulatory T cells in long-lasting Graves disease (dated by TCRdb to the early 2020s). About the study as a whole: Newly diagnosed Graves' disease patients had taken antithyroid drugs for less than 3 months. This study used TCR sequencing and RNA sequencing of peripheral blood to compare persistent Graves' disease patients against newly diagnosed Graves' disease patients. The study was registered as a clinical trial and conducted in China. A total of roughly 33 samples underwent TCR sequencing: some 13 from persistent and about 20 from newly diagnosed Graves' disease patients.

This clonotype was picked up many times. What this receptor recognizes is not known. Base qualities are not recorded, but no much larger clone differs from it by a single base. General study outcomes and caveats: Sequencing and analysis were limited to the TCR beta chain. Compared with newly diagnosed patients, persistent Graves' disease patients had lower TCR Shannon entropy and fewer highly expanded clones, which suggests clonal expansion. TRBV28, TRBJ1-2 and TRBJ2-5 were preferentially used in persistent disease, while TRBV20-1 and TRBJ2-1 were favored in newly diagnosed disease. Only peripheral blood was studied, because thyroid tissue, the primary lesion, was inaccessible. As a limitation, the authors acknowledged that the small sample size may reduce accuracy. Patients with persistent disease shared more public clonotypes (approximately 2,500) than newly diagnosed patients did (approximately 1,000).

V was cut back by 0 bases and J by 3 bases, leaving a gap of 7 bases between them. From cysteine to phenylalanine, the CDR3 is 14 amino acids long. Just the 42-base CDR3 DNA is kept, in frame starting at base 1. CDR1 and CDR2, looked up from the germline V gene, are SGHRS and YFSETQ. Sample time point, as interpreted from the label and publication: newly diagnosed GD, antithyroid drugs for less than 3 months. For both TCR sequencing and RNA sequencing, RNA was extracted from PBMCs using TRIzol. Graves' disease was diagnosed according to American Thyroid Association guidelines. Patients for the study were recruited at an endocrinology department in Xi'an, China. Each patient gave 8.5 to 9.5 milliliters of peripheral blood, collected in an EDTA anticoagulant tube. Ficoll Paque Plus density gradient separation was used to isolate PBMCs, and no further T cell sorting was performed. An Agilent 2100 Bioanalyzer and agarose gel were used to assess RNA quality, and a NanoDrop 2000 was used to measure RNA concentration.

Receptor libraries were prepared by multiplex PCR. Sequenced using an Illumina HiSeq 4000. To build TCR beta libraries, CDR3 regions were amplified by Arm-PCR using iRepertoire HTBI primers. Before sequencing, the PCR products underwent gel purification. Per the authors' processing: A total of some 65 TRBV and some 15 TRBJ segments were identified across samples and were used for gene usage analysis of CDR3 amino acid clonotypes. COPE and FqMerger were used to merge filtered high-quality paired reads into contigs. BLAST was used to align contigs to IMGT TRBV, TRBD and TRBJ reference genes, and CDR3 was defined according to IMGT. Highly expanded clones were defined as clonotypes with a frequency above 0.1%. Shannon entropy served as the measure of repertoire diversity, while the Gini coefficient captured V-J evenness. A clonotype found in more than one individual was treated as public. TCRdb ran its own pipeline on the public reads, namely fastp trimming at Q25 and MiXCR clone calling, and kept in-frame beta chains. Identical CDR3 protein sequences are pooled into one entry, listed with their most common genes and DNA. These V and J calls originate from TCRdb's pipeline instead of the authors' own analysis. In all, the sample holds approximately 490,000 distinct CDR3 sequences, and under 20% of those were seen once. The top ten hold 12% of the sample.

The data were also submitted as part of a second study, on T cells in Graves' hyperthyroidism and ophthalmopathy. As described in the second report: Stable Graves' hyperthyroidism was defined as no progression to ophthalmopathy during 18 months of follow-up. Hyperthyroidism patients were aged 18 to 65 years and newly diagnosed, with disease duration of less than 2 months. Patients with uncontrolled infections, other autoimmune diseases, pregnancy or lactation were excluded. Diagnoses were established on the basis of clinical symptoms, serum thyroxine and TRAb, thyroid ultrasound, and orbital computed tomography. A first-round RT-PCR of the TCR CDR3 used the HTBI primer set with the Qiagen OneStep RT-PCR kit. Most expanded thyroid clonotypes (frequency above 0.001) were also detected in blood, a finding suggesting that blood repertoires may reflect thyroid immune responses. A 13 V-J signature model separated ophthalmopathy from stable hyperthyroidism, with about 90% sensitivity and roughly 81% specificity in cross-validation and 80%/75% in testing. In validation, progression to ophthalmopathy was predicted by the model with nearly 71% sensitivity and around 76% specificity, a median of roughly 6.4 months before onset. To identify distinguishing TCR V-J signatures, a discovery cohort of some 99 patients was used, comprising 43 with Graves' ophthalmopathy and approximately 58 with stable Graves' hyperthyroidism. Prospective prediction of ophthalmopathy was tested in an independent validation cohort of fewer than 20 hyperthyroidism patients and 17 patients who later progressed to ophthalmopathy. The approximately 90 discovery patients were randomly split 7:3 into training and test sets. Thyroid tissue and blood T-cell repertoires from six Graves' hyperthyroidism patients were also compared in the study. After blood sampling, hyperthyroidism patients were treated with methimazole at a starting dose of 30 mg daily, and ophthalmopathy patients were treated with high-dose intravenous methylprednisolone. Libraries were constructed in a second round of multiplex PCR, after which size selection and purification were performed. Sequencing of the libraries was done on an Illumina HiSeq2000 using paired-end 100 bp reads. SOAPnuke was used to process the raw data, removing reads that contained adapters or uncalled bases, had a mean Phred below 15, or lacked an exact match to the constant primer or identifier. COPE v1.2.5 was used to merge high-quality paired reads, and clonotypes were defined as unique nucleotide sequences. MiTCR v1.1 was used to align the clonotypes against IMGT TRBV, TRBD and TRBJ reference segments. Only V-J combinations with frequency above 0.0001, covering about 99% of repertoires, were analysed. The TCS score was defined as F50 (clonal expansion) divided by E x V (chaos), with BLOSUM62-based TCRdist calculated between CDR3 peptides within each V-J. Welch's t-statistics and random forest reduced some 510 V-J features to 10 to 15, which were used in a naive Bayes classifier (R e1071). No statistical method was used to fix the sample size in advance, and group allocation was not hidden from the investigators. The paper reports TCR Vbeta CDR3 sequencing of roughly 140 peripheral blood samples: 43 ophthalmopathy, roughly 80 hyperthyroidism and 17 progressor patients.

The rearrangement combines TRBV5-1 with TRBJ2-4; the D gene is perhaps TRBD1 or TRBD2, as each covers 5 bases. The specimen was peripheral blood mononuclear cells (PBMCs), collected at new diagnosis, from a patient treated with antithyroid drugs. This receptor was identified in a man aged 35 to 55 with Graves disease. Donor details come from another sample of the same person, matched by shared clones. The DNA reads TGCGCCAGCAGCTTGGGGGGGAACAAAAACATTCAGTACTTC. This gives the protein CASSLGGNKNIQYF. Reference TRBV5-1 and TRBJ2-4 genes cover what lies past the CDR3, so the full variable domain is KAGVTQTPRYLIKTRGQQVTLSCSPISGHRSVSWYQQTPGQGLQFLFEYFSETQRNKGNFPGRFSGRQFSNSRSEMNVSTLELGDSALYLCASSLGGNKNIQYFGAGTRLSVL.